Shown below are 6 T cell receptor beta chains from a single sample sequenced in a study of blood T cell repertoires in COVID-19. Only in-frame clones appear in the TCRdb table, and some are missing; sequencing was by immunoSEQ multiplex PCR. Of approximately 190,000 clones listed, about 86% are singletons. The sequencing sample was made of peripheral blood. These receptors came from a man aged 30 to 39 with active or convalescent COVID-19.

A single count supports this clone. The gene calls are TRBV29-1 and TRBJ1-1, with TRBD1 as a possible D gene (5 bases). The CDR3 is 10 amino acids. Germline CDR1 SQVTM, CDR2 ANQGSEA. Written as DNA, the CDR3 is TGCAGTTCGGGGGGCACTGAAGCTTTCTTT. Translated, it gives CSSGGTEAFF.

The gene calls are TRBV10-3 and TRBJ2-5; 14 bases line up with TRBD2. CDR1 and CDR2 (germline): ENHRY, SYGVKD. V trimming: 8 bases; J trimming: 4 bases; junction bases outside the gene matches: 9. The CDR3 is 16 residues long. The DNA for the CDR3 is TGTGCCATCTCCTCCGGGACTAGCGGGAGTCGAGAGACCCAGTACTTC. It yields the protein CAISSGTSGSRETQYF.

The V call is TRBV7-9, the J call TRBJ2-3; no clear D gene. This CDR3 comprises 14 residues. V lost 5 bases, J lost 0 bases, and 9 bases lay in between. Germline V gene sequence: CDR1 SEHNR, CDR2 FQNEAQ (reference sequence). The CDR3 loop is CASSPSQSTDTQYF. The CDR3 nucleotides read TGTGCCAGCAGCCCATCCCAGAGCACAGATACGCAGTATTTT.

The chain combines TRBV5-4 with TRBJ1-1, with a tentative D call TRBD1 (5 bases). The germline V and J ends were trimmed by 1 base and 5 bases, with 18 bases remaining between them. Germline-derived CDR1 and CDR2 are SGHNT and YYREEE (reference sequence). This CDR3 contains 16 residues. Here the CDR3 DNA reads TGTGCCAGCAGCTTGTTCGGGGCGCAGGGAGGGACTGAAGCTTTCTTT. Translated: CASSLFGAQGGTEAFF.

This chain joins TRBV7-9 and TRBJ1-1; D perhaps matches TRBD1 (5 bases). Germline V lookup: CDR1 SEHNR, CDR2 FQNEAQ (reference sequence). This CDR3 is built from 15 residues. Trimming took off 8 bases at V and 1 base at J, with 17 bases between the two ends. The chain's CDR3 is CASYPSGQTNTEAFF. The CDR3 nucleotides are TGTGCCAGCTACCCGTCCGGACAAACGAACACTGAAGCTTTCTTT.

This clone was counted once. This chain connects TRBV28 to TRBJ2-7; unclear D gene. Deletions cut 8 bases from V and 4 bases from J, with 9 bases between. CDR1 is MDHEN and CDR2 is SYDVKM in the germline V gene. The CDR3 is 11 residues long. The CDR3 coding sequence is TGTGCCAGCCGAAGCAAATACGAGCAGTACTTC. This encodes CASRSKYEQYF.